Listed here are 9 T cell receptor beta chains from one sample, sequenced in a study of brain T cells in children with intractable seizures. Clones were read by immunoSEQ multiplex PCR, and TCRdb kept only the in-frame ones, dropping some. The sample holds over 95,000 clones, 85% to 95% seen once. Sequenced material: peripheral blood, taken at surgery. These receptors originate from a boy younger than two with hemimegalencephaly and intractable seizures.

The chain has TRBV19 and TRBJ1-5; D uncertain. Germline CDR1 reads LNHDA; CDR2 reads SQIVND (reference sequence). V was clipped by 5 bases and J by 0 bases, with 14 bases between them. The CDR3 length is 16 residues. The CDR3 region is CASSPRTMYSNQPQHF. In nucleotides, the CDR3 is TGTGCCAGTAGTCCCCGGACGATGTATAGCAATCAGCCCCAGCATTTT.

This clone was detected only once. J is TRBJ2-1 and V is TRBV4-1, with TRBD2 as a possible D gene (6 bases). Per germline, CDR1 MGHRA and CDR2 YSYEKL. V was clipped by 6 bases and J by 4 bases, with 16 bases between them. This CDR3 spans 15 amino acids. CDR3 loop: CASSLAPAPYNEQFF. In DNA, the CDR3 is TGCGCCAGCAGTCTAGCGCCCGCCCCGTACAATGAGCAGTTCTTC.

The rearrangement links TRBV5-4 to TRBJ1-2; D ambiguous. This CDR3 contains 18 residues. Trimming pared 4 bases from V and 1 base from J, leaving 23 bases between. CDR1 and CDR2 (germline): SGHNT, YYREEE (reference sequence). The CDR3 loop reads CASSETKRRTTFNYGYTF. The DNA for the CDR3 is TGTGCCAGCAGCGAAACCAAAAGACGGACCACTTTTAACTATGGCTACACCTTC.

The rearrangement uses TRBV6-5 and TRBJ1-6; the D gene is possibly TRBD1 (5 bases). Trimming cost V 5 bases and J 6 bases, with 8 bases left between them. This CDR3 has 13 amino acids. Germline values: CDR1 MNHEY, CDR2 SVGAGI. As DNA, the CDR3 is TGTGCCAGCAGTACTCAGGGTAATTCACCCCTCCACTTT. Protein sequence: CASSTQGNSPLHF.

The J gene is TRBJ2-2, the V gene TRBV12-3 or TRBV12-4, with D perhaps matching TRBD1 (5 bases). The CDR3 length is 13 residues. Trimming left V 8 bases short and J 4 bases short, with 11 bases between. CDR3 in DNA: TGTGCCAGCGATGATAGGGGCACCGGGGAGCTGTTTTTT. This translates into CASDDRGTGELFF.

The chain uses TRBV11-3 and TRBJ2-1; no definite D call. The CDR3 extends over 15 amino acids. Trimming shortened V by 5 bases and J by 0 bases, and 11 bases separated the two germline ends. Germline assignment: CDR1 SGHNT and CDR2 YENEEA. The CDR3 nucleotides read TGTGCCAGCAGCCCACAGTGGAGCTCCTACAATGAGCAGTTCTTC. Residues: CASSPQWSSYNEQFF.

This chain connects TRBV19 to TRBJ1-2; D is unresolved. Deletions cut 5 bases from V and 3 bases from J, with 4 bases between. The germline gives CDR1 LNHDA, CDR2 SQIVND (reference sequence). This CDR3 comprises 11 residues. The CDR3 sequence is CASSSHYGYTF. The DNA for the CDR3 is TGTGCCAGTAGTTCACACTATGGCTACACCTTC.

This rearrangement joins TRBV7-8 to TRBJ2-2, with D possibly being TRBD2 (6 bases). V lost 1 base and J lost 5, with 11 bases in between. Germline-derived CDR1 and CDR2 are SGHVS and FQNEAQ. The CDR3 contains 15 residues. The CDR3 DNA reads as TGTGCCAGCAGCTTAGTCGGGAGTGGAACCGGGGAGCTGTTTTTT. Translation gives CASSLVGSGTGELFF.

The chain is built from TRBV11-2 and TRBJ2-1; D gene ambiguous. The V gene's germline CDR1 is SGHAT and CDR2 FQNNGV. The V end lost 1 base, the J end lost 8 bases, and 6 bases lay between the germline ends. The CDR3 covers 12 residues. This chain's CDR3 is CASSLGGDEQFF. For the CDR3, the DNA is TGTGCCAGCAGCTTAGGGGGTGATGAGCAGTTCTTC.